This T cell receptor (beta chain) was captured in a study of blood T cell repertoires in COVID-19. Study-wide background: COVID-19 samples from acute and convalescent phases originated in the United States, Italy and Spain. In each case, the material was cDNA or gDNA derived from T cells, B-cell-depleted T cells, or PBMCs.

The method was immunoSEQ multiplex PCR; TCRdb's version includes in-frame clones alone and lacks a portion of them. The table lists more than 150,000 clones, approximately 80% of them singletons. Grouping used clinical history reported by participants in a survey and questionnaire. Within 2 weeks of study entry, exposed participants had contacted a PCR-confirmed or clinician-diagnosed COVID-19 case. Sequencing was performed on PBMCs or T cells enriched from blood (not recorded which). The source of this sequence is a man between 60 and 75 years old who had been exposed to COVID-19.

The DNA for the CDR3 is TGTGCCAGTAGTTCAGACAGGGGGCTACAGCCCCAGCATTTT. Translation gives CASSSDRGLQPQHF. The rearrangement joins TRBV19 to TRBJ1-5, with 10 bases that match TRBD1. Per germline, CDR1 LNHDA and CDR2 SQIVND (reference sequence). Trimming at V came to 5 bases and at J to 7 bases, leaving 5 bases not matched to a gene. This CDR3 contains 14 residues.